Below, 20 T cell receptor beta chains from the same sample are listed, as sequenced in a study of patients and donors after allogeneic stem cell transplantation. Via MiXCR, TCRdb re-called the RT-PCR reads, giving one row per CDR3 protein. The table has some 960,000 distinct CDR3 sequences, 18% seen once. Sample: blood, either unsorted or a sorted T cell fraction (not recorded which). These receptors were collected from a human donor who was either an allogeneic HSCT recipient or a stem cell or donor lymphocyte infusion donor (not recorded which). It is not recorded whose cells these are; they may come from a transplant donor.

This clonotype was counted a few times. This chain joins TRBV2 and TRBJ2-7, with 7 positions matching TRBD2. With V trimmed by 2 bases and J by 4 bases, 2 bases remained unmatched. CDR1 is SNHLY, CDR2 FYNNEI, per germline. This CDR3 is built from 13 residues. The CDR3 loop reads CASSERGGYEQYF. The CDR3 bases are TGTGCCAGCAGTGAAAGGGGAGGGTACGAGCAGTACTTC.

This clonotype was found a few times. The V gene is TRBV7-2, the J gene TRBJ2-1; TRBD2 aligns across 12 bases. The CDR3 spans 17 residues. V was pared by 2 bases and J by 6 bases, with 8 bases of the junction left unmatched. Germline V CDR1 and CDR2: SGHTA, FQGNSA. CDR3 nucleotide sequence: TGTGCCAGCAGCTTACGACTAGCGGGGGCCTCTGGCAATGAGCAGTTCTTC. Amino acids: CASSLRLAGASGNEQFF. The full variable domain, rest sourced from reference TRBV7-2 and TRBJ2-1, is GAGVSQSPSNKVTEKGKDVELRCDPISGHTALYWYRQSLGQGLEFLIYFQGNSAPDKSGLPSDRFSAERTGGSVSTLTIQRTQQEDSAVYLCASSLRLAGASGNEQFFGPGTRLTVL.

V is TRBV6-5 and J is TRBJ1-1; D gene ambiguous. V was shortened by 4 bases and J by 4 bases, with 13 bases between the two germline ends. The germline V gene encodes CDR1 MNHEY and CDR2 SVGAGI. This CDR3 has 14 residues. In DNA form, the CDR3 reads TGTGCCAGCAGTTGGACCGCCGCGGCCACTGAAGCTTTCTTT. It encodes CASSWTAAATEAFF.

The rearrangement uses TRBV20-1 and TRBJ2-2; 7 nucleotides line up with TRBD2. V was pared by 5 bases and J by 0 bases, with 9 bases of the junction left unmatched. CDR1 and CDR2 (germline): DFQATT, SNEGSKA (reference sequence). The CDR3 totals 16 residues. The CDR3 coding sequence is TGCAGTGCTCGGGGTGGGCGGGAGTCGAACACCGGGGAGCTGTTTTTT. Residues: CSARGGRESNTGELFF.

V usage is TRBV7-2 and J usage is TRBJ2-2; maybe TRBD1 (5 bases). The germline V gene encodes CDR1 SGHTA and CDR2 FQGNSA. The CDR3 is made up of 15 amino acids. Trimming took off 0 bases at V and 5 bases at J, with 10 bases between the two ends. The DNA for the CDR3 is TGTGCCAGCAGCTTAGCCTCAGGGTGGACCGGGGAGCTGTTTTTT. It yields the protein CASSLASGWTGELFF.

The chain couples TRBV9 to TRBJ2-5, with 7 bases identical to TRBD2. The trim removed 4 bases at V and 3 bases at J, leaving 9 bases unmatched. The length of the CDR3 is 15 residues. In germline, CDR1 is SGDLS, CDR2 YYNGEE. The CDR3 DNA sequence: TGTGCCAGCAGCCCCACCGGGACTACAAAAGAGACCCAGTACTTC. The encoded protein is CASSPTGTTKETQYF.

The rearrangement joins TRBV10-3 to TRBJ2-1, with 11 positions matching TRBD2. The J segment lost 6 bases and the V segment lost 6 bases, leaving 7 bases of the junction unmatched. The CDR3 runs to 15 residues. Germline CDR1 reads ENHRY; CDR2 reads SYGVKD. The CDR3 DNA sequence: TGTGCCATCAGGGCAACTAGCGGGAGCGCCAATGAGCAGTTCTTC. Its protein is CAIRATSGSANEQFF.

This clonotype was observed a few times. The V call is TRBV5-4, the J call TRBJ1-6, with D possibly being TRBD1 (6 bases). CDR1 is SGHNT and CDR2 is YYREEE in the germline V gene (reference sequence). V shed 4 bases and J shed 5 bases, with 13 bases lying between them. The CDR3 is made up of 15 amino acids. For the CDR3, the DNA is TGTGCCAGCAGCACCCCGACAGGAGATAATTCACCCCTCCACTTT. It yields the protein CASSTPTGDNSPLHF. Full variable domain (rest looked up from reference TRBV5-4 and TRBJ1-6): ETGVTQSPTHLIKTRGQQVTLRCSSQSGHNTVSWYQQALGQGPQFIFQYYREEENGRGNFPPRFSGLQFPNYSSELNVNALELDDSALYLCASSTPTGDNSPLHFGNGTRLTVT.

The chain employs TRBV4-2 and TRBJ1-1; 7 nucleotides agree with TRBD1. With V trimmed by 6 bases and J by 8 bases, 9 bases remained unmatched. Germline V gene data show CDR1 as LGHNA and CDR2 as YNFKEQ. The CDR3 spans 13 residues. The CDR3 bases are TGTGCCAGCAGACTAACAGGGGCCGAGGAAGCTTTCTTT. Amino acid sequence: CASRLTGAEEAFF.

This chain links TRBV18 with TRBJ2-3; 8 bases match TRBD1. The CDR3 extends over 14 amino acids. Per the germline V gene, CDR1 is KGHSH and CDR2 is LQKENI. Losses at the gene ends were 3 bases for V and 8 bases for J; bases not matched to a gene: 7. CDR3 region: CASSPGQGSATQYF. The CDR3 nucleotides are TGTGCCAGCTCACCCGGACAGGGTTCGGCTACGCAGTATTTT.

A few counts support this clonotype. The V gene is TRBV5-1, the J gene TRBJ2-1; TRBD2 aligns across 11 bases. Trimming removed 4 bases from V and 8 bases from J; junction bases left unmatched: 14. CDR3 length equals 17 residues. Germline assignment: CDR1 SGHRS and CDR2 YFSETQ. The CDR3 region is CASSPPTSGRSVDEQFF. The CDR3 bases are TGCGCCAGCAGCCCCCCAACTAGCGGGAGATCGGTCGATGAGCAGTTCTTC.

This clonotype was observed a few times. The genes are TRBV6-2 or TRBV6-3 and TRBJ2-7, with 9 bases that match TRBD2. The V gene end was trimmed by 0 bases and the J gene end by 6 bases; junction bases not matched to a gene: 3. From germline, CDR1 is MNHEY and CDR2 SVGEGT. This CDR3 has 14 residues. The CDR3 DNA is TGTGCCAGCAGTTACTCCCTAGCGGGATCCGAGCAGTACTTC. Its translation is CASSYSLAGSEQYF.

As DNA, the CDR3 is TGTGCCAGTCGCCCAGGGGGTACTGGAAACACCATATATTTT. It translates to CASRPGGTGNTIYF. This chain connects TRBV28 to TRBJ1-3, with 7 positions matching TRBD1. The CDR3 runs 14 residues. V lost 9 bases, J lost 2 bases, and 7 bases stayed unmatched. Germline CDR1 is MDHEN and CDR2 is SYDVKM.

The V and J genes are TRBV9 and TRBJ1-1; the match to TRBD1 covers 7 bases. Germline V gene sequence: CDR1 SGDLS, CDR2 YYNGEE. With V trimmed by 0 bases and J by 6 bases, 5 bases remained unmatched. CDR3 length: 14 residues. CDR3 protein: CASSVGGGTAEAFF. CDR3 nucleotides: TGTGCCAGCAGCGTAGGAGGGGGCACGGCTGAAGCTTTCTTT.

This clonotype was observed a single time. The chain joins TRBV3-1 to TRBJ1-2; a weak D match, TRBD1 (6 bases). This CDR3 is 15 amino acids long. Looked up from germline, CDR1 is LGHDT and CDR2 is YNNKEL (reference sequence). V was cut by 5 bases and J by 4 bases, with 17 bases left in between. CDR3 in amino acids: CASSARDIKLYGYTF. CDR3 bases: TGTGCCAGCAGCGCCCGGGACATCAAACTCTATGGCTACACCTTC. The variable domain in full, completed from reference TRBV3-1 and TRBJ1-2, reads DTAVSQTPKYLVTQMGNDKSIKCEQNLGHDTMYWYKQDSKKFLKIMFSYNNKELIINETVPNRFSPKSPDKAHLNLHINSLELGDSAVYFCASSARDIKLYGYTFGSGTRLTVV.

This clonotype occurred a few times. The chain links TRBV5-1 to TRBJ2-1; no firm D call. V was trimmed by 1 base and J by 8 bases, leaving 10 bases between them. In germline, CDR1 is SGHRS, CDR2 YFSETQ. The CDR3 is 13 amino acids. The CDR3 region has the DNA TGCGCCAGCAGCTTGATCCCGCTGGATGAGCAGTTCTTC. This gives the protein CASSLIPLDEQFF.

This rearrangement joins TRBV21-1 to TRBJ2-7. TRBV21-1 has pseudogene status. This CDR3 has 15 residues. The CDR3 nucleotides are TGTGCCAGCAGCCCAAATAAACGGAACTCCTACGAGCAGTACTTC. This gives the protein CASSPNKRNSYEQYF.

V is TRBV6-5 and J is TRBJ2-5; 16 nucleotides match TRBD2. V dropped 2 bases and J dropped 1; count of bases not matched to a gene: 4. The CDR3 is made up of 18 amino acids. Germline V gene data show CDR1 as MNHEY and CDR2 as SVGAGI. The CDR3 DNA is TGTGCCAGCAGTTACCCCGGGACTAGCGGGGGGGCCCAAGAGACCCAGTACTTC. It encodes CASSYPGTSGGAQETQYF.

This clonotype was recorded at least ten times. The chain carries TRBV6-5 and TRBJ1-1, with TRBD1 as a possible D gene (5 bases). Deletions cut 0 bases from V and 1 base from J, with 6 bases between. Germline V CDR1 and CDR2: MNHEY, SVGAGI. The length of the CDR3 is 14 residues. The CDR3 nucleotides read TGTGCCAGCAGTTACTCTGGGGGGAACACTGAAGCTTTCTTT. Protein sequence: CASSYSGGNTEAFF.

The chain joins TRBV2 to TRBJ2-2; 7 nucleotides line up with TRBD1. CDR3 length: 13 amino acids. Germline loops: CDR1 SNHLY, CDR2 FYNNEI. V shed 4 bases and J 6 bases; nucleotides not matched to a gene: 2. CDR3 DNA sequence: TGTGCCAGCAGTGTTCAGGGGGCCGGGGAGCTGTTTTTT. It yields the protein CASSVQGAGELFF.